The subject of this entry is one TCR beta chain. Antigen specificity is unknown. Since all of the isolated RNA was reverse transcribed, expressed TCRB transcripts were what got sequenced. Here immunoSEQ multiplex PCR was the method, and the copy in TCRdb shows in-frame clones only, minus some. The sample gives about 620,000 clones, around 15% of which show up once; about 0.086% is in the top ten. This sample is part of a study of beta chain features in type 1 diabetes. Study-level results: Among type 1 diabetes patients, VDJ junctions had fewer insertions and more deletions.

Trimming took off 0 bases at V and 4 bases at J, with 9 bases between the two ends. The CDR3 covers 14 residues. Germline V gene lookup returns CDR1 LGHNA and CDR2 YNFKEQ. The sequencing sample was made of naive CD4+ T cells from blood. This receptor was obtained from a man aged 18 to 30 in good health. The V call is TRBV4-2, the J call TRBJ1-1; no clear D. In DNA, the CDR3 is TGTGCCAGCAGCCAAGATCACGGCATCACTGAAGCTTTCTTT. This codes for CASSQDHGITEAFF.